The 26 T cell receptor beta chains below all came from one sample that was sequenced in a study of blood T cells in healthy people across ages. It was with a sample-barcoded 5' primer and a J-beta primer mix that a second PCR of roughly 7 to 11 cycles was run. One entry per CDR3 protein results from TCRdb running MiXCR on the 5' RACE reads. Among around 1,700,000 distinct CDR3 sequences listed, over 25% were seen once. Sequences were obtained from blood. The source is a woman in her 30s in good health.

This clonotype was observed a few times. This rearrangement joins TRBV7-2 to TRBJ1-2; unclear D gene. The CDR3 totals 14 residues. Deletions cut 1 base from V and 5 bases from J, with 11 bases between. CDR1 is SGHTA and CDR2 is FQGNSA in the germline V gene. CDR3 bases: TGTGCCAGCAGCTTAGGGCAGACTATTTATGGCTACACCTTC. Amino acid sequence: CASSLGQTIYGYTF. Full variable domain (remainder filled in from reference TRBV7-2 and TRBJ1-2): GAGVSQSPSNKVTEKGKDVELRCDPISGHTALYWYRQSLGQGLEFLIYFQGNSAPDKSGLPSDRFSAERTGGSVSTLTIQRTQQEDSAVYLCASSLGQTIYGYTFGSGTRLTVV.

In its sample, this clonotype was seen many times. The gene calls are TRBV7-9 and TRBJ2-7; weak D call: TRBD2 (5 bases). Trimming took 4 bases from V and 6 from J, leaving 19 bases between them. The germline V gene encodes CDR1 SEHNR and CDR2 FQNEAQ (reference sequence). The CDR3 is 15 residues long. The CDR3 coding sequence is TGTGCCAGCAGCTCCCGTCGATTACTAGAGGGCGAGCAGTACTTC. Residues: CASSSRRLLEGEQYF.

This clonotype showed up just a few times. A read error may explain this, as a much larger clone is one base away. The gene calls are TRBV27 and TRBJ2-7; D may correspond to TRBD1 or TRBD2 (5 bases each). The CDR3 length is 14 residues. Trimming cost V 8 bases and J 7 bases, with 21 bases left between them. The V gene's germline CDR1 is MNHEY and CDR2 SMNVEV (reference sequence). The CDR3 region is CASGVRGRGSEQYF. The CDR3 DNA is TGTGCCAGCGGAGTGAGGGGCCGAGGTAGTGAGCAGTACTTC.

In regard to this clonotype: A much more abundant neighbour one base away suggests this may be a read error. The chain employs TRBV7-2 and TRBJ2-3, with D possibly being TRBD1 (5 bases). CDR3 length: 15 residues. Germline V gene lookup returns CDR1 SGHTA and CDR2 FQGNSA. CDR3 residues: CASSTTGDKGDKQYF. The CDR3 region has the DNA TGTGCCAGCAGCACTACAGGAGACAAAGGAGATAAGCAGTATTTT. The full variable domain, in which reference TRBV7-2 and TRBJ2-3 provide the parts outside the CDR3, is GAGVSQSPSNKVTEKGKDVELRCDPISGHTALYWYRQSLGQGLEFLIYFQGNSAPDKSGLPSDRFSAERTGGSVSTLTIQRTQQEDSAVYLCASSTTGDKGDKQYFGPGTRLTVL.

This clonotype showed up just a few times. One end of the junction fails to match germline, which may point to a read error. This chain joins TRBV20-1 and TRBJ2-7; D is undetermined. CDR3 length: 12 amino acids. Germline CDR1 is DFQATT and CDR2 is SNEGSKA (reference sequence). The CDR3 loop is CSAGDEGREQYF. DNA of the CDR3: TGCAGTGCTGGAGATGAAGGTCGGGAGCAGTACTTC.

This clonotype has just a few counts. The gene calls are TRBV4-1 and TRBJ1-1, with D unresolved. Trimming pared 0 bases from V and 0 bases from J, leaving 14 bases between. The CDR3 spans 17 residues. Germline V CDR1 and CDR2: MGHRA, YSYEKL. CDR3 residues: CASSQDAGSGMNTEAFF. As DNA, the CDR3 is TGCGCCAGCAGCCAAGACGCAGGATCGGGAATGAACACTGAAGCTTTCTTT.

This clonotype was recorded a few times. The chain has TRBV7-9 and TRBJ2-1; TRBD2 matches 12 bases. Germline-derived CDR1 and CDR2 are SEHNR and FQNEAQ (reference sequence). J was trimmed by 5 bases and V by 5 bases; bases with no gene match: 7. The CDR3 consists of 16 residues. CDR3 amino acids: CASSPRTSGTDNEQFF. CDR3 in DNA: TGTGCCAGCAGCCCACGGACTAGCGGGACCGACAATGAGCAGTTCTTC.

The chain has TRBV30 and TRBJ1-1; 9 bases are a match to TRBD1. Germline lookup yields CDR1 GTSNPN and CDR2 SVGIG (reference sequence). This CDR3 has 13 residues. The J segment lost 4 bases and the V segment lost 3 bases, leaving 3 bases of the junction unmatched. The CDR3 coding sequence is TGTGCCTGGAGGGACAGGGGAGTCACTGAAGCTTTCTTT. Protein sequence: CAWRDRGVTEAFF.

This clonotype occurred a few times. The CDR3 DNA sequence: TGTGCCAGCAGTTCCTACGATCAGCCCCAGCATTTT. Translated, it gives CASSSYDQPQHF. The chain combines TRBV6-6 with TRBJ1-5, with D uncertain. This CDR3 spans 12 amino acids. The germline V and J ends were trimmed by 4 bases and 5 bases, with 6 bases remaining between them. CDR1 is MNHNY, CDR2 SVGAGI, per germline (reference sequence).

This chain joins TRBV7-9 and TRBJ2-5; the D is unclear. V dropped 5 bases and J dropped 0 bases, with 7 bases sitting between them. The CDR3 has 13 amino acids. Per germline, CDR1 SEHNR and CDR2 FQNEAQ (reference sequence). This chain's CDR3 is CASSKTDQETQYF. Written as DNA, the CDR3 is TGTGCCAGCAGCAAGACCGACCAAGAGACCCAGTACTTC.

The chain uses TRBV18 and TRBJ2-3; D is possibly TRBD2 (5 bases). The CDR3 runs to 15 residues. The germline gives CDR1 KGHSH, CDR2 LQKENI. The V end lost 2 bases, the J end lost 11 bases, and 20 bases lay between the germline ends. Here the CDR3 reads CASSPLDGLAEGQYF. CDR3 nucleotides: TGTGCCAGCTCACCATTAGACGGACTTGCCGAGGGGCAGTATTTT.

V is TRBV20-1 and J is TRBJ2-3, with D perhaps matching TRBD2 (6 bases). V lost 0 bases to trimming and J lost 4 bases, with 11 bases between them. Germline V lookup: CDR1 DFQATT, CDR2 SNEGSKA (reference sequence). CDR3 length: 14 amino acids. CDR3 amino acids: CSAREAGKSDTQYF. The CDR3 DNA follows: TGCAGTGCTAGAGAGGCGGGAAAATCAGATACGCAGTATTTT.

Regarding this clonotype: One end of the junction fails to match germline, which may point to a read error. The gene calls are TRBV5-1 and TRBJ2-3; D is perhaps TRBD2 (6 bases). The CDR3 is 16 residues long. Germline assignment: CDR1 SGHRS and CDR2 YFSETQ. The CDR3 loop is CASSGRRERNTGTQYF. CDR3 nucleotide sequence: TGCGCCAGCAGCGGCCGTCGGGAGCGGAACACAGGTACGCAGTATTTT.

This clonotype has ten or more counts. The chain has TRBV20-1 and TRBJ1-2, with D tentatively TRBD1 (5 bases). Germline CDR1 and CDR2: DFQATT and SNEGSKA (reference sequence). Trimming cost V 6 bases and J 3 bases, with 17 bases left between them. The CDR3 consists of 14 residues. DNA of the CDR3: TGCAGTGCCCCGGGGGACCTTGACTACTATGGCTACACCTTC. Translated, it gives CSAPGDLDYYGYTF.

CDR3 sequence reads: CAQKPGSPATDTQYF. The CDR3 DNA sequence: TGTGCCCAAAAACCGGGCTCCCCGGCCACAGATACGCAGTATTTT. This rearrangement joins TRBV2 to TRBJ2-3; D not resolved. V lost 11 bases, J lost 2 bases, and 20 bases lay in between. This CDR3 is built from 15 residues. In germline, CDR1 is SNHLY, CDR2 FYNNEI.

A few counts support this clonotype. This chain connects TRBV7-2 to TRBJ2-5; TRBD2 is a possible D gene (6 bases). With 11 bases removed from V and 4 bases from J, the gap between germline ends came to 20 bases. Looked up from germline, CDR1 is SGHTA and CDR2 is FQGNSA. The CDR3 loop spans 14 amino acids. The CDR3, as DNA: TGTGCCCCCAGCTTAGACGTGGGGGGAGAGACCCAGTACTTC. The encoded protein is CAPSLDVGGETQYF.

This clonotype was detected only a few times. The chain couples TRBV12-3 or TRBV12-4 to TRBJ2-1; TRBD1 aligns across 9 bases. This CDR3 has 15 amino acids. Germline trimming cut 6 bases from V and 4 bases from J; bases unmatched to any gene: 7. The CDR3 reads CASRLTGGRYNEQFF. CDR3 DNA: TGTGCCAGCAGGCTGACAGGGGGTAGGTACAATGAGCAGTTCTTC.

The rearrangement joins TRBV5-6 to TRBJ2-2; D not certain. Trimming stripped 1 base from V and 5 bases from J, with 6 bases between. CDR1 and CDR2 (germline): SGHDT, YYEEEE. CDR3 size: 13 residues. The CDR3 protein is CASSLYGTGELFF. For the CDR3, the DNA is TGTGCCAGCAGCTTGTACGGTACCGGGGAGCTGTTTTTT.

This clonotype has only a few counts. The chain has TRBV5-1 and TRBJ2-5, with a tentative D call TRBD2 (5 bases). CDR1 is SGHRS, CDR2 YFSETQ, per germline. This CDR3 comprises 13 residues. The V gene lost 1 base and the J gene lost 3 bases, with 7 bases spanning the gap. CDR3 region: CASSLLSEETQYF. The CDR3 DNA reads as TGCGCCAGCAGCTTGCTTAGCGAAGAGACCCAGTACTTC.

The CDR3 coding sequence is TGTGCCAGCAGTGAGGGCGGGGGGATAGACAATGAGCAGTTCTTC. Protein: CASSEGGGIDNEQFF. The chain uses TRBV2 and TRBJ2-1, with TRBD2 matching over 8 bases. The CDR3 spans 15 residues. CDR1 and CDR2 (germline): SNHLY, FYNNEI. The trim removed 3 bases at V and 5 bases at J, leaving 6 bases unmatched. Filled out from reference TRBV2 and TRBJ2-1, the complete variable domain reads EPEVTQTPSHQVTQMGQEVILRCVPISNHLYFYWYRQILGQKVEFLVSFYNNEISEKSEIFDDQFSVERPDGSNFTLKIRSTKLEDSAMYFCASSEGGGIDNEQFFGPGTRLTVL.

This clonotype was observed a handful of times. The rearrangement links TRBV29-1 to TRBJ2-5, with D unclear. The CDR3 contains 12 residues. Germline-derived CDR1 and CDR2 are SQVTM and ANQGSEA. Between the trimmed V and J ends, which lost 0 bases and 6 bases, there was a span of 8 bases. The CDR3 region has the DNA TGCAGCGTTGAAGAAGGGTTGCAGACCCAGTACTTC. Protein: CSVEEGLQTQYF.

This clonotype was detected ten times or more. This sequence joins TRBV29-1 and TRBJ2-7; D is undetermined. Germline V CDR1 and CDR2: SQVTM, ANQGSEA. Between the trimmed V and J ends, which lost 7 bases and 5 bases, there was a span of 15 bases. CDR3 length: 12 residues. For the CDR3, the DNA is TGCAGCGCCGGTTATTACGTGGACGAGCAGTACTTC. Translation gives CSAGYYVDEQYF.

This clonotype was counted between two and nine times. The chain joins TRBV12-3 or TRBV12-4 to TRBJ2-1; the D is unclear. This CDR3 comprises 11 residues. Trimming removed 6 bases from V and 13 bases from J, with 13 bases in between. CDR3 in DNA: TGTGCCAGCAGCCATAACTACGAACAGTTCTTC. As protein: CASSHNYEQFF.

The rearrangement uses TRBV7-2 and TRBJ2-1, with 12 bases that match TRBD1. J gave up 11 bases and V 5 bases, and 7 bases lay outside the gene matches. The germline V gene has CDR1 SGHTA and CDR2 FQGNSA. The CDR3 is made up of 14 amino acids. CDR3 sequence reads: CASSRGGTGGQQFF. CDR3 coding DNA: TGTGCCAGCAGCCGGGGTGGGACAGGGGGCCAGCAGTTCTTC.

The sample holds a few counts of this clonotype. The rearrangement links TRBV5-1 to TRBJ2-5, with D maybe TRBD1 (5 bases). The CDR3 is made up of 14 amino acids. Germline V gene sequence: CDR1 SGHRS, CDR2 YFSETQ. V lost 4 bases and J lost 6, with 16 bases in between. The CDR3 bases are TGCGCCAGCAGCACCAGGGCCACAGGAAAGACCCAGTACTTC. Its translation: CASSTRATGKTQYF.

Only a few counts were recorded for this clonotype. The rearrangement uses TRBV5-1 and TRBJ2-5, with 11 bases identical to TRBD2. The CDR3 runs 15 residues. The ends lost 5 bases at V and 5 bases at J; junction bases unmatched: 8. Per germline, CDR1 SGHRS and CDR2 YFSETQ. CDR3 residues: CASRWGLAETETQYF. The CDR3 coding sequence is TGCGCCAGCAGATGGGGACTAGCGGAAACTGAGACCCAGTACTTC.